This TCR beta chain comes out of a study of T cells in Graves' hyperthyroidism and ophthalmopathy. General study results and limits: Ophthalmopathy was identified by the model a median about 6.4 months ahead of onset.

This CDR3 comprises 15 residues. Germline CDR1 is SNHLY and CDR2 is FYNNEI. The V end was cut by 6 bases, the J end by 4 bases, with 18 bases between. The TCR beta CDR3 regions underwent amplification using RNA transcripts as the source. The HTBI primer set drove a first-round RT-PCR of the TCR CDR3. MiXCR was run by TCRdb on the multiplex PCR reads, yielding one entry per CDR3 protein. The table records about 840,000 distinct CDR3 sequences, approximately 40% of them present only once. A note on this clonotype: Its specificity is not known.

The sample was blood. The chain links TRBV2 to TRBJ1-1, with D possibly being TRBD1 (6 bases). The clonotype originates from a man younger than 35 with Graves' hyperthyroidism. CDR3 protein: CASRLITGPGTEAFF. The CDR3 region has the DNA TGTGCCAGCAGACTTATAACAGGGCCGGGCACTGAAGCTTTCTTT.